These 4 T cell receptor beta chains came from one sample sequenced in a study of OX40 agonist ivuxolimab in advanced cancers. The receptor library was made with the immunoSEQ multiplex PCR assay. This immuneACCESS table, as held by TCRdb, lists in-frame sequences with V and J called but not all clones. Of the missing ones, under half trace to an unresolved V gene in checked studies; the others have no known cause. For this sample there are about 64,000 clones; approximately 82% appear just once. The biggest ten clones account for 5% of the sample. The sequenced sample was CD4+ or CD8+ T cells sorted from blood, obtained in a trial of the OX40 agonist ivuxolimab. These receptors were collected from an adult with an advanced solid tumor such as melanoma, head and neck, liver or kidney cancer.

Here the CDR3 reads CASSLSGGPHEQYF. CDR3 DNA sequence: TGTGCCAGCAGCTTATCGGGGGGGCCCCACGAGCAGTACTTC. The V call is TRBV11-2, the J call TRBJ2-7, with 8 bases aligning to TRBD2. CDR1 and CDR2 from the germline V gene are SGHAT and FQNNGV. Trimming removed 2 bases from V and 5 bases from J; junction bases left unmatched: 5. The CDR3 sequence is 14 residues long.

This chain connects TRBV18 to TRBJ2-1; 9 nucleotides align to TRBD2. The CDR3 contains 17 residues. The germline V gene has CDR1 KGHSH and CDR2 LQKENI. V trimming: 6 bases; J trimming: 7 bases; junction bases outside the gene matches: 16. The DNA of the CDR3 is TGTGCCAGCTCTCCCCCCCTTAGCGGGAGTGCCTGGAATGAGCAGTTCTTC. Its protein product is CASSPPLSGSAWNEQFF.

The CDR3 region is CASSLAQGNTIYF. In DNA form, the CDR3 reads TGTGCCAGCAGCTTAGCGCAGGGGAACACCATATATTTT. V gene TRBV5-6 combines with J gene TRBJ1-3, with D possibly being TRBD1 (6 bases). The CDR3 has 13 amino acids. From germline, CDR1 is SGHDT and CDR2 YYEEEE. Trimming shortened V by 2 bases and J by 7 bases, and 10 bases separated the two germline ends.

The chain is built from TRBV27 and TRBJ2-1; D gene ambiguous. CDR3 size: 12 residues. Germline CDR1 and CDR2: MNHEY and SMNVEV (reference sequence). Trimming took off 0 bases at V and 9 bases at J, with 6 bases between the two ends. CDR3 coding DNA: TGTGCCAGCAGTTTATCGATTGGTGAGCAGTTCTTC. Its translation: CASSLSIGEQFF.